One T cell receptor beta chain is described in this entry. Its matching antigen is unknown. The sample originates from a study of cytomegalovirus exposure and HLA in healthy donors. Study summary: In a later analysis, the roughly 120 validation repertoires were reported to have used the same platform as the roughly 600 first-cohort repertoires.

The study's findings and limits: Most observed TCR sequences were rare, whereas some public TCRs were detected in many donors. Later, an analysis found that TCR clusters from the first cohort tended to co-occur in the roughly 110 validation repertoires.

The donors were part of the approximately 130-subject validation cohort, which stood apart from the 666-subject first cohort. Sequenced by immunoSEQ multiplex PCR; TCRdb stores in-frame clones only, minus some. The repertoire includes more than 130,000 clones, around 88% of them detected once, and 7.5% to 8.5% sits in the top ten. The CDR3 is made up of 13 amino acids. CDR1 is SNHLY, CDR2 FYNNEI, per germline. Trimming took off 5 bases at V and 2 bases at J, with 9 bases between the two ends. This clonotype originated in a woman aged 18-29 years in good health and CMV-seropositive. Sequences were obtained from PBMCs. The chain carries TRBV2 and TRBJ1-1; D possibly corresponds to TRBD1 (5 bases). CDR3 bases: TGTGCCAGCAGTCAGGGAACTAACACTGAAGCTTTCTTT. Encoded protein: CASSQGTNTEAFF.